What follows are 15 T cell receptor beta chains derived from one specimen sequenced in a study of blood T cell repertoires in COVID-19. Profiling relied on immunoSEQ multiplex PCR, and the TCRdb table lists in-frame clones only, not all of them. The sample shows hundreds of thousands of clones, around 92% of them seen only once. Material: PBMCs or T cells enriched from blood (not recorded which). The receptors derive from a woman younger than 45 who had recovered from COVID-19.

This rearrangement joins TRBV4-3 to TRBJ2-2; 9 bases line up with TRBD1. The CDR3 has 18 residues. Per germline, CDR1 LGHNA and CDR2 YSLEER. The V segment lost 2 bases and the J segment 4 bases; nucleotides outside the gene matches: 11. The CDR3 DNA reads as TGCGCCAGCAGCCAACAAGTATTATCGGACAGGGGCACCGGGGAGCTGTTTTTT. Translation: CASSQQVLSDRGTGELFF.

CDR3 DNA: TGTGCCAGCAGTTCGGACAGAGACACTGAAGCTTTCTTT. It codes for CASSSDRDTEAFF. The chain combines TRBV6-4 with TRBJ1-1; a weak D match, TRBD1 (6 bases). V lost 5 bases and J 3 bases, leaving 10 bases between the germline ends. From germline, CDR1 is MRHNA and CDR2 SNTAGT. CDR3 size: 13 residues.

The rearrangement joins TRBV19 to TRBJ2-7; a weak D match, TRBD2 (5 bases). The CDR3 contains 13 residues. Trimming took 6 bases from V and 3 from J, leaving 12 bases between them. Germline values: CDR1 LNHDA, CDR2 SQIVND (reference sequence). The DNA for the CDR3 is TGTGCCAGTAGCCCCGGGATCCTCTACGAGCAGTACTTC. Protein sequence: CASSPGILYEQYF.

This chain uses TRBV29-1 with TRBJ2-7; TRBD1 agrees at 7 bases. Germline V CDR1 and CDR2: SQVTM, ANQGSEA. The trim removed 2 bases at V and 0 bases at J, leaving 7 bases unmatched. CDR3 length: 15 residues. CDR3 nucleotide sequence: TGCAGCGTTGAACGTCCGGGACAGAGCTCCTACGAGCAGTACTTC. Translated: CSVERPGQSSYEQYF.

The V call is TRBV7-2, the J call TRBJ1-6; TRBD1 matches at 10 bases. This CDR3 is 15 amino acids long. Unmatched junction bases numbered 8, after V lost 5 bases and J lost 10 bases. Looked up from germline, CDR1 is SGHTA and CDR2 is FQGNSA. The CDR3 DNA reads TGTGCCAGCAGCCCCCGACAGGGGGCAGGGTCACCCCTCCACTTT. Its translation: CASSPRQGAGSPLHF.

The chain carries TRBV11-2 and TRBJ2-5; 9 bases map to TRBD1. Germline CDR1 is SGHAT and CDR2 is FQNNGV. The CDR3 spans 14 residues. The trim removed 4 bases at V and 4 bases at J, leaving 4 bases unmatched. The CDR3 loop is CASSSADRGETQYF. In nucleotides, the CDR3 is TGTGCCAGCAGCTCGGCGGACAGGGGAGAGACCCAGTACTTC. The full variable domain, with the rest looked up from reference TRBV11-2 and TRBJ2-5, is EAGVAQSPRYKIIEKRQSVAFWCNPISGHATLYWYQQILGQGPKLLIQFQNNGVVDDSQLPKDRFSAERLKGVDSTLKIQPAKLEDSAVYLCASSSADRGETQYFGPGTRLLVL.

V and J are TRBV4-1 and TRBJ1-1, with D unresolved. Germline lookup yields CDR1 MGHRA and CDR2 YSYEKL. The germline V and J ends were trimmed by 1 base and 7 bases, with 10 bases remaining between them. This CDR3 is 13 amino acids long. The CDR3 region has the DNA TGCGCCAGCAGCCAAGCAGCCGAGGGTGAAGCTTTCTTT. This sequence encodes CASSQAAEGEAFF.

J is TRBJ1-1 and V is TRBV15; D is perhaps TRBD1 (5 bases). V gave up 8 bases and J gave up 6 bases, with 25 bases separating them. The V gene's germline CDR1 is LNHNV and CDR2 YYDKDF (reference sequence). The CDR3 covers 16 residues. DNA of the CDR3: TGTGCCACCCAAAGGGGTTATGGAGGGTTCGTCGCTGAAGCTTTCTTT. Translating it yields CATQRGYGGFVAEAFF.

The chain has TRBV27 and TRBJ2-1, with no clear D. Trimming cost V 1 base and J 4 bases, with 5 bases left between them. The CDR3 totals 13 residues. Germline-derived CDR1 and CDR2 are MNHEY and SMNVEV (reference sequence). Written as DNA, the CDR3 is TGTGCCAGCAGTTTATTCCCGTACAATGAGCAGTTCTTC. This gives the protein CASSLFPYNEQFF.

The chain links TRBV19 to TRBJ1-1, with D perhaps matching TRBD1 (6 bases). The CDR3 totals 14 residues. V lost 5 bases, J lost 3 bases, and 13 bases lay in between. CDR1 and CDR2 from the germline V gene are LNHDA and SQIVND (reference sequence). Here the CDR3 reads CASSRGGWDTEAFF. DNA of the CDR3: TGTGCCAGTAGTCGGGGGGGCTGGGACACTGAAGCTTTCTTT.

This chain joins TRBV11-2 and TRBJ2-6, with unresolved D. This CDR3 comprises 16 residues. V was trimmed by 1 base and J by 1 base, leaving 8 bases between them. Germline-derived CDR1 and CDR2 are SGHAT and FQNNGV. CDR3 in DNA: TGTGCCAGCAGCTTAGCCCACAGATCTGGGGCCAACGTCCTGACTTTC. Translated, it gives CASSLAHRSGANVLTF.

This chain uses TRBV5-1 with TRBJ1-2, with TRBD1 as a possible D gene (6 bases). The germline V gene has CDR1 SGHRS and CDR2 YFSETQ. The CDR3 loop spans 15 amino acids. Deletions cut 0 bases from V and 4 bases from J, with 13 bases between. For the CDR3, the DNA is TGCGCCAGCAGCTTGGTTGGGGACACTACCTATGGCTACACCTTC. Protein sequence: CASSLVGDTTYGYTF.

V is TRBV21-1 and J is TRBJ2-3; TRBD2, the D gene given by the table, was not confirmed from the DNA. TRBV21-1 is noted as a pseudogene. The length of the CDR3 is 16 residues. The CDR3: CASIRGQSLQPDTQYF. CDR3 DNA: TGTGCCAGCATCCGAGGCCAGTCCTTACAACCAGATACGCAGTATTTT.

The rearrangement links TRBV5-1 to TRBJ2-3; TRBD2 matches 7 bases. V shed 4 bases and J 1 base; nucleotides not matched to a gene: 3. Per germline, CDR1 SGHRS and CDR2 YFSETQ. The CDR3 is 14 residues long. The CDR3 DNA follows: TGCGCCAGCAGCGATACTAGCGGCACAGATACGCAGTATTTT. This gives the protein CASSDTSGTDTQYF.

This clone was seen a handful of times. The chain has TRBV25-1 and TRBJ1-1; D ambiguous. CDR1 and CDR2 (germline): MGHDK, SYGVNS. The CDR3 loop spans 13 amino acids. V was shortened by 6 bases and J by 2 bases, with 10 bases between the two germline ends. The CDR3 nucleotides read TGTGCCAGCAGACGAGGCCATAACACTGAAGCTTTCTTT. Its protein is CASRRGHNTEAFF.